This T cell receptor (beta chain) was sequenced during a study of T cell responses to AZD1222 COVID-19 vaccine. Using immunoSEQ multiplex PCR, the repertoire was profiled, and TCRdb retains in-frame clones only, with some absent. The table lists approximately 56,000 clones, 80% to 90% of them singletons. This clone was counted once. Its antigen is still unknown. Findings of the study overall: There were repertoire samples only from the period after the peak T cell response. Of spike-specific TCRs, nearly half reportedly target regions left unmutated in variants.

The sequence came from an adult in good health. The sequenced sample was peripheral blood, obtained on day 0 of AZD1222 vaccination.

CDR3 sequence: CASWTGVINQPQHF. CDR3 DNA: TGTGCCAGCTGGACTGGGGTAATCAATCAGCCCCAGCATTTT. V is TRBV28 and J is TRBJ1-5; no clear D. V shed 8 bases and J shed 3 bases, with 14 bases lying between them. The CDR3 is made up of 14 amino acids. The V gene's germline CDR1 is MDHEN and CDR2 SYDVKM. Full variable domain (rest looked up from reference TRBV28 and TRBJ1-5): DVKVTQSSRYLVKRTGEKVFLECVQDMDHENMFWYRQDPGLGLRLIYFSYDVKMKEKGDIPEGYSVSREKKERFSLILESASTNQTSMYLCASWTGVINQPQHFGDGTRLSIL.